These 13 T cell receptor beta chains originate from one sample sequenced in a study of response to subunit inactivated influenza vaccine. TCRdb called the RT-PCR reads again in MiXCR, with one record for every CDR3 protein. The top ten clones hold 13% of a sample with 450,000 to 600,000 distinct CDR3 sequences, under 8.5% of them seen once. The material was PBMCs from blood, obtained less than 30 months after vaccination. The receptors stem from a man in his fifties or sixties who received an inactivated influenza vaccine.

The gene calls are TRBV7-9 and TRBJ2-1; 7 nucleotides align to TRBD2. The ends lost 1 base at V and 10 bases at J; junction bases unmatched: 10. The CDR3 covers 15 residues. Looked up from germline, CDR1 is SEHNR and CDR2 is FQNEAQ (reference sequence). CDR3 bases: TGTGCCAGCAGCTTAGGGGGGGGTCGTTCATACGAGCAGTTCTTC. This sequence encodes CASSLGGGRSYEQFF.

This clonotype was seen repeatedly, ten times or more. The rearrangement joins TRBV12-3 or TRBV12-4 to TRBJ2-1, with 9 bases identical to TRBD2. With 3 bases clipped from V and 9 bases from J, the junction kept 6 bases outside the gene matches. The CDR3 spans 14 residues. CDR3 sequence reads: CASSFPSGMGEQFF. The CDR3, as DNA: TGTGCCAGCAGTTTCCCTAGCGGGATGGGTGAGCAGTTCTTC.

V is TRBV9 and J is TRBJ2-6; D is unresolved. Trimming took off 0 bases at V and 3 bases at J, with 4 bases between the two ends. The germline gives CDR1 SGDLS, CDR2 YYNGEE. This CDR3 spans 14 amino acids. CDR3 bases: TGTGCCAGCAGCGTAGTGGGTGGGGCCAACGTCCTGACTTTC. Protein sequence: CASSVVGGANVLTF.

This clonotype came up a few times. The rearrangement joins TRBV10-2 to TRBJ2-3; 7 nucleotides line up with TRBD2. This CDR3 contains 13 residues. CDR1 WSHSY and CDR2 SAAADI come from the germline V gene. Trimming at V came to 6 bases and at J to 7 bases, leaving 7 bases not matched to a gene. The CDR3 nucleotides are TGCGCCAGCAGCTCGGGAGGCGAAAATACGCAGTATTTT. Translated: CASSSGGENTQYF.

This clonotype has at least ten counts. This rearrangement joins TRBV3-1 to TRBJ2-5; perhaps TRBD1 as D (5 bases). Trimming cost V 0 bases and J 1 base, with 9 bases left between them. The CDR3 runs 15 residues. Germline assignment: CDR1 LGHDT and CDR2 YNNKEL (reference sequence). The CDR3 spells CASSQDGAVQETQYF. The CDR3 DNA is TGTGCCAGCAGCCAAGATGGGGCAGTCCAAGAGACCCAGTACTTC.

This clonotype was observed a handful of times. The chain recombines TRBV6-4 with TRBJ2-1; D gene ambiguous. This CDR3 is 15 amino acids long. Trimming left V 1 base short and J 0 bases short, with 7 bases between. Germline V gives CDR1 MRHNA, CDR2 SNTAGT. The CDR3 loop is CASSDFSGSYNEQFF. The CDR3 DNA reads TGTGCCAGCAGTGACTTTTCCGGCTCCTACAATGAGCAGTTCTTC.

This clonotype was found many times. The chain carries TRBV28 and TRBJ2-6; D gene unclear. Per the germline V gene, CDR1 is MDHEN and CDR2 is SYDVKM. Trimming shortened V by 6 bases and J by 0 bases, and 9 bases separated the two germline ends. The CDR3 is 15 amino acids. The CDR3 here is CASRTISSGANVLTF. The CDR3 bases are TGTGCCAGCAGAACCATAAGCTCTGGGGCCAACGTCCTGACTTTC.

This clonotype was detected ten times or more. V and J are TRBV24-1 and TRBJ2-1, with 14 bases that match TRBD2. Germline trimming cut 4 bases from V and 7 bases from J; bases unmatched to any gene: 8. Per the germline V gene, CDR1 is KGHDR and CDR2 is SFDVKD. The CDR3 runs to 17 residues. CDR3 DNA: TGTGCCACCAGTGAACCGACTAGCGGGAGGGCCCGGAATGAGCAGTTCTTC. This codes for CATSEPTSGRARNEQFF.

This clonotype was observed a handful of times. V is TRBV29-1 and J is TRBJ1-4, with D unresolved. Per the germline V gene, CDR1 is SQVTM and CDR2 is ANQGSEA. V shed 7 bases and J shed 8 bases, with 20 bases lying between them. This CDR3 region has 14 residues. CDR3 sequence (DNA): TGCAGCGCTATTTTGGCGGCCGCCGGGGAAAAACTGTTTTTT. It is translated as CSAILAAAGEKLFF.

The chain carries TRBV5-1 and TRBJ2-5; 15 nucleotides line up with TRBD2. The CDR3 runs to 16 residues. The V and J ends lost 4 bases and 2 bases, in that order; junction bases with no gene match: 3. Germline lookup yields CDR1 SGHRS and CDR2 YFSETQ. CDR3 bases: TGCGCCAGCAGCATCGGGACTAGCGGGGGGCAAGAGACCCAGTACTTC. Its translation: CASSIGTSGGQETQYF. Combining the CDR3 with reference TRBV5-1 and TRBJ2-5 gives the whole variable domain KAGVTQTPRYLIKTRGQQVTLSCSPISGHRSVSWYQQTPGQGLQFLFEYFSETQRNKGNFPGRFSGRQFSNSRSEMNVSTLELGDSALYLCASSIGTSGGQETQYFGPGTRLLVL.

The rearrangement joins TRBV30 to TRBJ2-2; 7 bases fit TRBD2. Germline V lookup: CDR1 GTSNPN, CDR2 SVGIG (reference sequence). V was pared by 7 bases and J by 2 bases, with 10 bases of the junction left unmatched. This CDR3 comprises 15 residues. This CDR3 reads CAFLRGSPNTGELFF. Written as DNA, the CDR3 is TGTGCCTTCCTTCGCGGGAGCCCCAACACCGGGGAGCTGTTTTTT.

This chain joins TRBV7-2 and TRBJ2-7, with a tentative D call TRBD1 (5 bases). The CDR3 sequence is 15 residues long. Per germline, CDR1 SGHTA and CDR2 FQGNSA. With 5 bases removed from V and 0 bases from J, the gap between germline ends came to 14 bases. In DNA, the CDR3 is TGTGCCAGCAGCCTGGGGCTAGTAGACTCCTACGAGCAGTACTTC. Protein product: CASSLGLVDSYEQYF.

This chain connects TRBV18 to TRBJ2-1, with D possibly TRBD2 on 6 matching bases. The ends were cut back, 1 base at V and 5 bases at J, with 9 bases in the middle. CDR1 is KGHSH, CDR2 LQKENI, per germline. The CDR3 sequence is 14 residues long. CDR3 DNA sequence: TGTGCCAGCTCACCACGACTAGGTCACAATGAGCAGTTCTTC. Its protein is CASSPRLGHNEQFF. Full variable domain (missing parts from reference TRBV18 and TRBJ2-1): NAGVMQNPRHLVRRRGQEARLRCSPMKGHSHVYWYRQLPEEGLKFMVYLQKENIIDESGMPKERFSAEFPKEGPSILRIQQVVRGDSAAYFCASSPRLGHNEQFFGPGTRLTVL.